These T cell receptor beta chains were read from a single sample in a study of shared clonotypes between healthy human individuals. TCRdb keeps only in-frame clones here, not all; method: immunoSEQ multiplex PCR. The repertoire holds more than 2 million clones, with around 95% as singletons. The specimen was naive CD4+ T cells sorted from blood. The receptors here all came from a man aged 18-30 years in good health. The CDR3 runs from the conserved cysteine through the conserved F or W. D genes are given only for firm matches. Not every row has a clone size; where given, it reads once, few, many or a size class.

j_call	clone_size	d_call	cdr3_length	v_call	cdr3_nt	cdr3_aa
TRBJ2-3	-	TRBD2	15	TRBV4-2	TGTGCCAGCAGCTTTCCGAGCGGGGGCACAGATACGCAGTATTTT	CASSFPSGGTDTQYF
TRBJ1-1	-	TRBD1	15	TRBV6-6	TGTGCCAGCAGTTACTCGACAGGGCCGAACACTGAAGCTTTCTTT	CASSYSTGPNTEAFF
TRBJ2-5	-	TRBD2	15	TRBV19	TGTGCCAGTAGTCTAGGGACTAGCGGGGGAGAGACCCAGTACTTC	CASSLGTSGGETQYF
TRBJ1-5	-	TRBD1	13	TRBV4-1	TGCGCCAGCAGCAGTGGGACAGTCCAGCCCCAGCATTTT	CASSSGTVQPQHF
TRBJ2-7	-	TRBD2	14	TRBV4-3	TGCGCCAGCAGCCAAGAGGGGGGGAGCTCCGAGCAGTACTTC	CASSQEGGSSEQYF
TRBJ2-2	-	-	15	TRBV6-1	TGTGCCAGCAACCCACTAGGGGTCCGTGCCGGGGAGCTGTTTTTT	CASNPLGVRAGELFF
TRBJ1-3	-	-	16	TRBV6-5	TGTGCCAGCAGTTACACCCAACAGGGTTCGGGAAACACCATATATTTT	CASSYTQQGSGNTIYF
TRBJ2-3	-	-	13	TRBV6-9	TGTGCCAGCAGTTATATTCCGGCCGAGGCGCAGTATTTT	CASSYIPAEAQYF
TRBJ2-4	-	TRBD2	11	TRBV2	TGTGCCAGCAGTTCGACTAGCGGGAGTAGGTTC	CASSSTSGSRF
TRBJ1-6	-	-	14	TRBV12-1	TGTGCCAGCAGCTTAGGGACAGCTAATTCACCCCTCCACTTT	CASSLGTANSPLHF
TRBJ2-7	-	-	14	TRBV7-2	TGTGCCAGCAGCTTATTACGGAGCTCCTACGAGCAGTACTTC	CASSLLRSSYEQYF
TRBJ2-7	-	TRBD2	14	TRBV6-1	TGTGCCAGCAGTGAAGTGGGAGGGCGGTACGAGCAGTACTTC	CASSEVGGRYEQYF
TRBJ1-1	once	TRBD1	13	TRBV19	TGTGCCACCAAACCGGCGGGACAGCTCTCAGCTTTCTTT	CATKPAGQLSAFF
TRBJ2-5	-	-	13	TRBV4-1	TGCGCCAGCAGCCAAGTTCAGGGAGAGACCCAGTACTTC	CASSQVQGETQYF
TRBJ2-7	-	-	14	TRBV6-5	TGTGCCAGCAGTTACGGGTCGGCATCTATTAAGCAGTACTTC	CASSYGSASIKQYF
TRBJ1-2	-	-	14	TRBV30	TGTGCCTGGAGTGAAATGGGACTTAACTATGGCTACACCTTC	CAWSEMGLNYGYTF
TRBJ2-7	-	-	12	TRBV2	TGTGCCAGCACCCCGGTAGGGGTCGAGCAGTACTTC	CASTPVGVEQYF
TRBJ1-6	-	-	14	TRBV7-6	TGTGCCAGCAGCTTAGTTGCAGGGGAATCACCCCTCCACTTT	CASSLVAGESPLHF
TRBJ2-2	-	-	15	TRBV5-5	TGTGCCAGCAGCTTGAAGGGAGTAAGCACCGGGGAGCTGTTTTTT	CASSLKGVSTGELFF
TRBJ1-5	-	-	16	TRBV6-7	TGTGCCAGCAGTTACTCGACTCTGGGGAGCAATCAGCCCCAGCATTTT	CASSYSTLGSNQPQHF
TRBJ2-7	-	TRBD1	13	TRBV29-1	TGCAGCGCGGGACAGGGGGTCTCCTACGAGCAGTACTTC	CSAGQGVSYEQYF
TRBJ1-2	-	TRBD1	14	TRBV11-2	TGTGCCAGCAGCATTGACAGGGGGTCGTGGGGCTACACCTTC	CASSIDRGSWGYTF
TRBJ2-7	-	-	15	TRBV11-2	TGTGCCAGCAGCTTAGATCTTAACACGGCCTACGAGCAGTACTTC	CASSLDLNTAYEQYF
TRBJ2-6	-	-	16	TRBV5-4	TGTGCCAGCAGCTTGGGGGGATTCTCTGGGGCCAACGTCCTGACTTTC	CASSLGGFSGANVLTF
TRBJ2-1	-	TRBD1	14	TRBV10-1	TGCGCCAGCAGCCCCGGGACAGGGGTAAATGAGCAGTTCTTC	CASSPGTGVNEQFF
TRBJ1-1	-	-	15	TRBV30	TGTGCCTGGAGTCCCCGTCAAAGGGGGAACACTGAAGCTTTCTTT	CAWSPRQRGNTEAFF
TRBJ2-7	few	TRBD1	14	TRBV10-1	TGCGCCAGCAGTGAGCCGGGACAGGGTGCCGAGCAGTACTTC	CASSEPGQGAEQYF
TRBJ2-3	-	TRBD2	15	TRBV7-3	TGTGCCAGCAGCATTAGCGGGGGTCGCACAGATACGCAGTATTTT	CASSISGGRTDTQYF
TRBJ1-6	-	TRBD1	19	TRBV4-3	TGCGCCAGCAGCCAAGCTGGGACAGGGTATTCATATCAGAATTCACCCCTCCACTTT	CASSQAGTGYSYQNSPLHF
TRBJ1-4	few	-	13	TRBV7-9	TGTGCCAGCAGCTTAGCAGACGGAGGAAAACTGTTTTTT	CASSLADGGKLFF
TRBJ2-7	-	-	19	TRBV28	TGTGCCAGCAGTTTTGGATGGGGGGAAATCGAGCGGCACTCCTACGAGCAGTACTTC	CASSFGWGEIERHSYEQYF
TRBJ1-1	-	-	13	TRBV30	TGTGCCTGGAGTCCAATAATGAACACTGAAGCTTTCTTT	CAWSPIMNTEAFF
TRBJ2-3	-	TRBD1	16	TRBV7-3	TGTGCCAGCAGCTTATCCAGGGACAGGGGTACAGATACGCAGTATTTT	CASSLSRDRGTDTQYF
TRBJ2-7	-	-	12	TRBV6-5	TGTGCCAGCAGAAAGGCAACCTACGAGCAGTACTTC	CASRKATYEQYF
TRBJ2-1	once	TRBD2	15	TRBV7-2	TGTGCCAGCAGCTTAGGCGGGGGGGCCCCCAATGAGCAGTTCTTC	CASSLGGGAPNEQFF
TRBJ2-7	-	TRBD2	15	TRBV18	TGTGCCAGCTCACCCTTAGCGGGTTGGGCTTACGAGCAGTACTTC	CASSPLAGWAYEQYF
TRBJ2-1	-	TRBD2	13	TRBV11-2	TGTGCCAGCAGCTCCCCGGGACTAAAAAAGCAGTTCTTC	CASSSPGLKKQFF
TRBJ2-7	-	-	13	TRBV28	TGTGCCAGCAGTCCAGTCGTCCCCTACGAGCAGTACTTC	CASSPVVPYEQYF
TRBJ2-7	-	-	14	TRBV23-1	TGCGCCAGCAGTCAATCGCGCCGGGCCTACGAGCAGTACTTC	CASSQSRRAYEQYF
TRBJ1-6	-	-	15	TRBV7-8	TGTGCCAGCACCCTAGGGGGGGTTTCGAATTCACCCCTCCACTTT	CASTLGGVSNSPLHF
TRBJ2-3	-	TRBD2	15	TRBV19	TGTGCCACGGGGGGAGCAGCGGGATACACAGATACGCAGTATTTT	CATGGAAGYTDTQYF
TRBJ2-3	-	TRBD2	17	TRBV7-2	TGTGCCAGCAGCTTCCGGACTAGCATGACTAGCACAGATACGCAGTATTTT	CASSFRTSMTSTDTQYF
TRBJ2-3	-	-	13	TRBV7-2	TGTGCCAGCAGCTTACCAGTCGCAGATACGCAGTATTTT	CASSLPVADTQYF
TRBJ2-7	-	-	12	TRBV19	TGTGCCAGTACCGGGATGGGGAGCGAGCAGTACTTC	CASTGMGSEQYF
TRBJ2-7	-	-	14	TRBV6-6	TGTGCCAGCACCCAGGGGGGCACAACCTACGAGCAGTACTTC	CASTQGGTTYEQYF
TRBJ2-5	-	-	13	TRBV6-6	TGTGCCAGCAGTTACAAGGGTCCAGAGACCCAGTACTTC	CASSYKGPETQYF
TRBJ1-1	-	-	15	TRBV5-1	TGCGCCAGCAGCCCCGATTCAGGGAGGGACACTGAAGCTTTCTTT	CASSPDSGRDTEAFF
TRBJ2-5	-	-	13	TRBV30	TGTGCCTGGAGTCAAACAACCCAAGAGACCCAGTACTTC	CAWSQTTQETQYF
TRBJ2-7	-	-	14	TRBV9	TGTGCCAGCAGCGTAGCTCCTAGCTCGGGGGAGCAGTACTTC	CASSVAPSSGEQYF
TRBJ2-5	-	TRBD1	14	TRBV29-1	TGCAGCGTCCCTAAGACAGGGACGCAAGAGACCCAGTACTTC	CSVPKTGTQETQYF
TRBJ1-6	-	-	12	TRBV7-8	TGTGCCAGCAGCCCTCAGAAATCACCCCTCCACTTT	CASSPQKSPLHF
TRBJ1-1	-	-	13	TRBV30	TGTGCCTGGAGATGGCAGATGAACACTGAAGCTTTCTTT	CAWRWQMNTEAFF
TRBJ2-7	-	-	11	TRBV5-1	TGCGCCAGCAGCTTAGGCTACGAGCAGTACTTC	CASSLGYEQYF
TRBJ2-7	-	-	12	TRBV7-9	TGTGCCAGCAGCTTAAGCTCCTACGAGCAGTACTTC	CASSLSSYEQYF
TRBJ2-2	-	-	15	TRBV5-1	TGCGCCAGCAGCTTAACGCTTTCGAACACCGGGGAGCTGTTTTTT	CASSLTLSNTGELFF